The rows below give T cell receptor beta chains drawn from one sample of a study of T-cell reconstitution after alpha-beta-depleted transplantation in children. Each CDR3 protein is one row after TCRdb ran MiXCR on the PCR reads. The sample records 300,000 to 350,000 distinct CDR3 sequences, around 15% being singletons. The material sequenced was PBMCs, mostly from graft donor cells, taken 360 days after TCRalphabeta/CD19-depleted stem cell transplant. Receptors were obtained from a male patient between 2 and 10 years old who had a stem cell transplant for acute lymphoblastic leukemia, so the T cells may come from the graft donor. Each CDR3 is given with its conserved first and last residue. The order of the fields is clone size, V gene, J gene, CDR3 protein. Clone size is stated in some rows and not others, as once, few, many or a class when expanded.

clone size: few; V gene: TRBV4-2; J gene: TRBJ2-5; CDR3 protein: CASSQGGVAGETQYF
clone size: -; V gene: TRBV28; J gene: TRBJ2-5; CDR3 protein: CASRGEQETQYF
clone size: -; V gene: TRBV4-3; J gene: TRBJ2-1; CDR3 protein: CASSQGLPSGSYNEQFF
clone size: -; V gene: TRBV12-3/TRBV12-4; J gene: TRBJ2-3; CDR3 protein: CASSSRDRAFTDTQYF
clone size: -; V gene: TRBV3-1; J gene: TRBJ2-2; CDR3 protein: CATPGGAGKDTGELFF
clone size: -; V gene: TRBV20-1; J gene: TRBJ1-6; CDR3 protein: CSARDQGPNSPLHF
clone size: few; V gene: TRBV28; J gene: TRBJ2-7; CDR3 protein: CASSLWNIGYEQYF
clone size: few; V gene: TRBV20-1; J gene: TRBJ2-4; CDR3 protein: CSARVGPFLAKNIQYF
clone size: -; V gene: TRBV7-9; J gene: TRBJ2-3; CDR3 protein: CASSELGGAGDTQYF
clone size: many; V gene: TRBV6-5; J gene: TRBJ2-1; CDR3 protein: CASSYGTSGISYNEQFF
clone size: -; V gene: TRBV28; J gene: TRBJ1-5; CDR3 protein: CASVTPTGAGEPQHF
clone size: -; V gene: TRBV9; J gene: TRBJ2-6; CDR3 protein: CASAGSSGANVLTF